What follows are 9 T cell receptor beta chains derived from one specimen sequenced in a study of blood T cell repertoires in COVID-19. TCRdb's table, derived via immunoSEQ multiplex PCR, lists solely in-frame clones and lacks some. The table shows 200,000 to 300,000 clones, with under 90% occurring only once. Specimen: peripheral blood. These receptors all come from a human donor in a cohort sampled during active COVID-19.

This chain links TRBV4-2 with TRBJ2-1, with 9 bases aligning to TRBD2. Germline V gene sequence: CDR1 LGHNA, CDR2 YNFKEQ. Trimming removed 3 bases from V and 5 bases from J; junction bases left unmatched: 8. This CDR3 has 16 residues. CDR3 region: CASSQDTTSGDNEQFF. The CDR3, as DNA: TGTGCCAGCAGCCAGGATACGACTAGCGGCGACAATGAGCAGTTCTTC.

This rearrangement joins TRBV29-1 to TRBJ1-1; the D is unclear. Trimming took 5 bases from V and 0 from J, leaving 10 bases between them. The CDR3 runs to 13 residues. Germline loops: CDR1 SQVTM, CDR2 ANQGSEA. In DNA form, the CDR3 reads TGCAGCGTTTCGAGAGTGTTGAACACTGAAGCTTTCTTT. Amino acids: CSVSRVLNTEAFF.

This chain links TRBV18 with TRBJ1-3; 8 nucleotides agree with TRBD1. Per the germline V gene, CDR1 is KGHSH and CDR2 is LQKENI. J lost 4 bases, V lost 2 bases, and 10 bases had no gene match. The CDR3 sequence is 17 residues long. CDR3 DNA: TGTGCCAGCTCACCAACTGTGGGACAGGCTTCAGGAAACACCATATATTTT. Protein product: CASSPTVGQASGNTIYF.

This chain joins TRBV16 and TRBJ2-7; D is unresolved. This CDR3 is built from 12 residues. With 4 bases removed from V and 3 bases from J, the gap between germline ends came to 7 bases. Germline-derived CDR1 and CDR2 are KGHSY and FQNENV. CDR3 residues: CASSLSRYEQYF. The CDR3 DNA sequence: TGTGCCAGCAGCCTGAGCCGCTACGAGCAGTACTTC.

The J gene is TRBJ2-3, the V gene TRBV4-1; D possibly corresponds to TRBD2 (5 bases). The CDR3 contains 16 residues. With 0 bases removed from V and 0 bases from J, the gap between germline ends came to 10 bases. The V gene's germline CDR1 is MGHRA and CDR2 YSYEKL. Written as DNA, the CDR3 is TGCGCCAGCAGCCAAGACTTCTGGACTAGCACAGATACGCAGTATTTT. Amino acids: CASSQDFWTSTDTQYF.

Here the CDR3 DNA reads TGTGCCATCAGGGGGGACAGGGGGCGAGTCGAGCAGTACTTC. This encodes CAIRGDRGRVEQYF. The genes are TRBV10-3 and TRBJ2-7, with TRBD1 identical over 12 bases. V lost 6 bases to trimming and J lost 6 bases; unmatched junction nucleotides: 6. Germline V gene data show CDR1 as ENHRY and CDR2 as SYGVKD. There are 14 residues in the CDR3.

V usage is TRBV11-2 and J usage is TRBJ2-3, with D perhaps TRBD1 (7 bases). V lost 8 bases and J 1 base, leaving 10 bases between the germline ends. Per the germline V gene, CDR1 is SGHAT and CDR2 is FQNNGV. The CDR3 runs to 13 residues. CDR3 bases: TGTGCCAGCCAGGGGGGCCGCACAGATACGCAGTATTTT. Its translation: CASQGGRTDTQYF.

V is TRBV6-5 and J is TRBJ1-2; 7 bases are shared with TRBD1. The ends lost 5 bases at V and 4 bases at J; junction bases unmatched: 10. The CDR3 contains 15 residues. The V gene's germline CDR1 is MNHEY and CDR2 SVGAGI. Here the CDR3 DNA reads TGTGCCAGCAGTCCTGGACAGGCGGGCAGCTATGGCTACACCTTC. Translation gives CASSPGQAGSYGYTF.

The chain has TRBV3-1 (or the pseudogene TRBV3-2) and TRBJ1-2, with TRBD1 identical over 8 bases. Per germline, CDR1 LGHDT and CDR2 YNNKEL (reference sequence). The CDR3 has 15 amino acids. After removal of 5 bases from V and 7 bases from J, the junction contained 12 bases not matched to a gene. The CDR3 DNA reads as TGTGCCAGCAGCTCCTCTTGGACAGGGATTAGTGGCTACACCTTC. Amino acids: CASSSSWTGISGYTF.